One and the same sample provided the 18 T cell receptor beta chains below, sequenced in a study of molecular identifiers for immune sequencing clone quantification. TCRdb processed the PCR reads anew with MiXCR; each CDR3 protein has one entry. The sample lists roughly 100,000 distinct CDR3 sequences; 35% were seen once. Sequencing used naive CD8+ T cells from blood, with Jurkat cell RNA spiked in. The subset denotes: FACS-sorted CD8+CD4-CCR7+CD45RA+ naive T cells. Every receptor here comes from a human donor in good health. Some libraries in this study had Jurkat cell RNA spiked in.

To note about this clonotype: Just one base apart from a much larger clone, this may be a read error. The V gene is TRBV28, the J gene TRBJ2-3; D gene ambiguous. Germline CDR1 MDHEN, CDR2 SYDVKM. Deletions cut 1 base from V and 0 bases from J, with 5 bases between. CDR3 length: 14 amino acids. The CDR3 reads CASSLFASTDTQYF. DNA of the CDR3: TGTGCCAGCAGTTTATTTGCGAGCACAGATACGCAGTATTTT.

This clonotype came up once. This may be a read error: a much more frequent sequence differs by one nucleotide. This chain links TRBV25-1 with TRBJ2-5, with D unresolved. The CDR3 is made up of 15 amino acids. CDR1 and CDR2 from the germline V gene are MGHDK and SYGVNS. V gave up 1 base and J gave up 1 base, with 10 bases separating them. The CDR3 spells CASSEWCSRQETQYF. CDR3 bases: TGTGCCAGCAGTGAATGGTGCAGCCGCCAAGAGACCCAGTACTTC.

Here the CDR3 reads CSATGVPGQAWADTQYF. The CDR3 bases are TGCAGTGCTACGGGTGTCCCCGGCCAAGCTTGGGCGGATACGCAGTATTTT. The chain couples TRBV20-1 to TRBJ2-3, with no clear D. CDR1 and CDR2 (germline): DFQATT, SNEGSKA (reference sequence). The CDR3 is 17 residues long. The V and J ends lost 4 bases and 6 bases respectively, with 26 bases between them.

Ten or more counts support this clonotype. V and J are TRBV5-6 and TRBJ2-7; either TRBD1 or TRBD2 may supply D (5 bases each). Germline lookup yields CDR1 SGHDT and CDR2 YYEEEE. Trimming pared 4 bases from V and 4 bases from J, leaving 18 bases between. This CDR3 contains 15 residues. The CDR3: CASSPRGRPPYEQYF. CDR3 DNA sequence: TGTGCCAGCAGCCCGAGGGGCAGGCCACCATACGAGCAGTACTTC.

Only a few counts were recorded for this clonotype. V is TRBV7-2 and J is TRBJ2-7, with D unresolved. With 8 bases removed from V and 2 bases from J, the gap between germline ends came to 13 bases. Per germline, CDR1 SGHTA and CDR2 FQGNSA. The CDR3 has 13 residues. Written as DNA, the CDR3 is TGTGCCAGCCGGTCGACCGCTACCTACGAGCAGTACTTC. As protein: CASRSTATYEQYF.

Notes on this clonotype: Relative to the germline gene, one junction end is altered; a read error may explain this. CDR3 sequence (DNA): TGCAGAGCTATAGCGGGGGACTCCTACGAGCAGTACTTC. Translation: CRAIAGDSYEQYF. The gene calls are TRBV20-1 and TRBJ2-7, with 9 bases aligning to TRBD2. The CDR3 has 13 residues. The germline gives CDR1 DFQATT, CDR2 SNEGSKA (reference sequence).

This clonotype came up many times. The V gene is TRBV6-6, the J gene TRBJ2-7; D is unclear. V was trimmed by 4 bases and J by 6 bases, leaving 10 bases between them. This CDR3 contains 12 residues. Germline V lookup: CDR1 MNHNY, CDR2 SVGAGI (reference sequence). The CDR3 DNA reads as TGTGCCAGCAGTTCACACTCGGGCGAGCAGTACTTC. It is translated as CASSSHSGEQYF.

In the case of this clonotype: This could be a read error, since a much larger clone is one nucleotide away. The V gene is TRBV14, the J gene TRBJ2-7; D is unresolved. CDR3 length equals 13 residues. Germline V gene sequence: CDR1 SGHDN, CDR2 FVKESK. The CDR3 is CACRARHSYEQYF. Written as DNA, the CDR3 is TGTGCCTGCAGAGCCCGACACAGCTACGAGCAGTACTTC.

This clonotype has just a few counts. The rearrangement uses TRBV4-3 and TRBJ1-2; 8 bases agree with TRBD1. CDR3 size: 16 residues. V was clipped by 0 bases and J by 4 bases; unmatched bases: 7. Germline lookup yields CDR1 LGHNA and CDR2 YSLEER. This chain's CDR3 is CASSQDRGQGFYGYTF. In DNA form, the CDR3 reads TGCGCCAGCAGCCAAGATCGAGGACAGGGATTCTATGGCTACACCTTC.

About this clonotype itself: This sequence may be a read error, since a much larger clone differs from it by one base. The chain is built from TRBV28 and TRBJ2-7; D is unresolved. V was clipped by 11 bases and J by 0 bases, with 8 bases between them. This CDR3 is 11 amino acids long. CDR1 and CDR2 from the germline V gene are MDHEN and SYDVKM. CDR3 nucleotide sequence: TGTGCCGGCCCAAGCTCCTACGAGCAGTACTTC. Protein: CAGPSSYEQYF.

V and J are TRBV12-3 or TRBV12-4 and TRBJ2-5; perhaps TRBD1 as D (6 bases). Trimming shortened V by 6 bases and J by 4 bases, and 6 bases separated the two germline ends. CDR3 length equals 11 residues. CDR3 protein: CASRQGETQYF. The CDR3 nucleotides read TGTGCCAGCAGACAGGGAGAGACCCAGTACTTC.

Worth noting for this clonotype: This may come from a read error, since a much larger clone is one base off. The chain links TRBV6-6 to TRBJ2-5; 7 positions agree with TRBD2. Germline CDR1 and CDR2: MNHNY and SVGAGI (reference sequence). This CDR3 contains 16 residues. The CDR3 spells CASSSPSGEYQEAQYF. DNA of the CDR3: TGTGCCAGCAGTTCTCCTAGCGGAGAGTACCAAGAGGCCCAGTACTTC.

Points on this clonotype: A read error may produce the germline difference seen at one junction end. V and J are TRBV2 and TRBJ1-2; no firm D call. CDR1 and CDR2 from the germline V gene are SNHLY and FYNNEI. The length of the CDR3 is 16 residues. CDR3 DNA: TGTGCCAGCATTACAGACCATAACCCGATTAACTATGGCTACGCCTTC. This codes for CASITDHNPINYGYAF. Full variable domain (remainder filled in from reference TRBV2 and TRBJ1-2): EPEVTQTPSHQVTQMGQEVILRCVPISNHLYFYWYRQILGQKVEFLVSFYNNEISEKSEIFDDQFSVERPDGSNFTLKIRSTKLEDSAMYFCASITDHNPINYGYAFGSGTRLTVV.

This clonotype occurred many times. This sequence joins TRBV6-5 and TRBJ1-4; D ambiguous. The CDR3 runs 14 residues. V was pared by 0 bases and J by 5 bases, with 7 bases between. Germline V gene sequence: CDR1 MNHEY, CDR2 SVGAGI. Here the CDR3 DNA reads TGTGCCAGCAGTTACTCGTCAGAGAATGAAAAACTGTTTTTT. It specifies CASSYSSENEKLFF.

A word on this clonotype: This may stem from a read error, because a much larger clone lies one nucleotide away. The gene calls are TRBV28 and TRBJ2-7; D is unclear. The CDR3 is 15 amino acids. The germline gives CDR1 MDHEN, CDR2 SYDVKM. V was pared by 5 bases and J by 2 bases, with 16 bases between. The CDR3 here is CASSPLPPEAYEQYF. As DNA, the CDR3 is TGTGCCAGCAGTCCCCTCCCGCCGGAAGCCTACGAGCAGTACTTC. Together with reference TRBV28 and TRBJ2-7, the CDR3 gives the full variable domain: DVKVTQSSRYLVKRTGEKVFLECVQDMDHENMFWYRQDPGLGLRLIYFSYDVKMKEKGDIPEGYSVSREKKERFSLILESASTNQTSMYLCASSPLPPEAYEQYFGPGTRLTVT.

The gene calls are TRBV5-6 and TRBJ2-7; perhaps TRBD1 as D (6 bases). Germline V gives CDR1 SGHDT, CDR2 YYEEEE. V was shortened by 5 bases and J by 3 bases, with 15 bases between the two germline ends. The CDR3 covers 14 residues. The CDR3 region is CASSLTGTIYEQYF. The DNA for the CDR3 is TGTGCCAGCAGTCTAACCGGGACAATCTACGAGCAGTACTTC.

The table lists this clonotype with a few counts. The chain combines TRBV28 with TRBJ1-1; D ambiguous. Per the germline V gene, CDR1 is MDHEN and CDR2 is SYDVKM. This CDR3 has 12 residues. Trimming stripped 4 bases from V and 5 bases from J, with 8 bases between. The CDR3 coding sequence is TGTGCCAGCAGTTCGGCGAGAACTGAAGCTTTCTTT. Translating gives CASSSARTEAFF.

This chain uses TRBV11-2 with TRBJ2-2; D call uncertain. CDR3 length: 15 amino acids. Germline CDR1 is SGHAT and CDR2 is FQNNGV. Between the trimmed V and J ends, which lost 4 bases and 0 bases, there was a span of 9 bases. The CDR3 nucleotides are TGTGCCAGCAGCTCGACGGTTCCGAACACCGGGGAGCTGTTTTTT. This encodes CASSSTVPNTGELFF.